A selection of T cell receptor beta chains follows, all from one sample in a study of blood T cell repertoires in COVID-19. Profiling relied on immunoSEQ multiplex PCR, and the TCRdb table lists in-frame clones only, not all of them. The table has roughly 26,000 clones, almost 90% seen once. Sample: peripheral blood. The source of these receptors is a man in his sixties or seventies with acute or convalescent COVID-19. Each CDR3 is given with its conserved first and last residue. A D gene is named only where the DNA matches it firmly. Some rows mark clone size as missing; the rest say once, few, many or name a class of expanded clone.

TRBJ2-2	NA	TRBD2	TRBV9	CASSVGLGLAGQGGELFF	TGTGCCAGCAGCGTAGGCTTGGGACTAGCGGGACAGGGCGGGGAGCTGTTTTTT
TRBJ1-2	NA	TRBD1	TRBV4-1	CASSQVIRDRRVGNYGYTF	TGCGCCAGCAGCCAAGTCATCCGGGACAGACGCGTTGGAAACTATGGCTACACCTTC
TRBJ1-2	NA	TRBD1	TRBV9	CASSLGTGVPYGYTF	TGTGCCAGCAGCTTGGGGACAGGGGTTCCCTATGGCTACACCTTC
TRBJ1-3	NA	NA	TRBV19	CASGITSGNTIYF	TGTGCCTCGGGGATTACCTCTGGAAACACCATATATTTT
TRBJ2-1	NA	TRBD1	TRBV19	CASRDRLSNEQFF	TGTGCCAGCAGGGACAGGCTGAGCAATGAGCAGTTCTTC
TRBJ2-7	NA	NA	TRBV21-1	CASSKEMGPTGTRGGAIAYEQYF	TGTGCCAGCAGCAAAGAAATGGGTCCAACCGGGACTAGGGGGGGAGCGATTGCCTACGAGCAGTACTTC
TRBJ2-1	NA	TRBD1	TRBV19	CASSWKARQGYNEQFF	TGTGCCAGTAGCTGGAAGGCGAGACAGGGGTACAATGAGCAGTTCTTC
TRBJ2-1	NA	NA	TRBV5-1	CASSLELRSNFYNEQFF	TGCGCCAGCAGCTTGGAGTTGCGGAGCAACTTCTACAATGAGCAGTTCTTC
TRBJ1-4	NA	NA	TRBV5-1	CASAQVINEKLFF	TGCGCCAGCGCACAGGTTATAAATGAAAAACTGTTTTTT
TRBJ1-3	NA	NA	TRBV3-1/TRBV3-2	CASSPSRGNTIYF	TGTGCCAGCAGCCCCTCCCGGGGAAACACCATATATTTT
TRBJ1-4	once	TRBD1	TRBV11-3	CASSLGQGGSTNEKLFF	TGTGCCAGCAGCTTAGGACAGGGAGGATCAACTAATGAAAAACTGTTTTTT
TRBJ2-1	NA	TRBD2	TRBV5-1	CASSTTSGSINEQFF	TGCGCCAGCAGCACTACTAGCGGGAGTATCAATGAGCAGTTCTTC
TRBJ1-2	NA	TRBD1	TRBV27	CASSPTGTALRGYTF	TGTGCCAGCAGTCCGACAGGGACGGCTTTGCGAGGCTACACCTTC
TRBJ2-4	once	NA	TRBV4-2	CASSQDPGGVGIQYF	TGTGCCAGCAGCCAAGATCCCGGGGGAGTGGGCATTCAGTACTTC
TRBJ2-1	NA	TRBD2	TRBV7-9	CASSLAYRTSGQLEQFF	TGTGCCAGCAGCTTAGCGTATAGGACTAGCGGTCAATTAGAGCAGTTCTTC
TRBJ1-2	few	TRBD1	TRBV6-6	CASSYPWTGVTYGYTF	TGTGCCAGCAGTTACCCTTGGACAGGGGTTACTTATGGCTACACCTTC
TRBJ2-3	NA	TRBD1	TRBV27	CASSYTGTGSDTQYF	TGTGCCAGCAGTTACACCGGGACAGGGTCTGATACGCAGTATTTT
TRBJ2-7	NA	TRBD1	TRBV6-5	CASTLSPGQGSQRYF	TGTGCCAGCACCCTTTCGCCGGGACAGGGTTCCCAACGGTACTTC
TRBJ1-3	NA	NA	TRBV29-1	CSVGGSGNTIYF	TGCAGCGTAGGGGGATCTGGAAACACCATATATTTT
TRBJ2-2	NA	NA	TRBV7-8	CASRRQEVPGELFF	TGTGCCAGCAGGCGACAGGAGGTTCCCGGGGAGCTGTTTTTT
TRBJ2-5	NA	TRBD2	TRBV3-1/TRBV3-2	CASSLRLSGRAVSQETQYF	TGTGCCAGCAGCCTCCGCCTTAGCGGGAGGGCCGTATCCCAAGAGACCCAGTACTTC
TRBJ1-1	NA	NA	TRBV5-4	CASSFGGQNTEAFF	TGTGCCAGCAGCTTTGGGGGCCAGAACACTGAAGCTTTCTTT
TRBJ1-1	NA	NA	TRBV11-2	CASSPGVDPMNTEAFF	TGTGCCAGCAGCCCCGGGGTAGATCCCATGAACACTGAAGCTTTCTTT
TRBJ2-1	NA	TRBD2	TRBV29-1	CSVRGLAGTYNEQFF	TGCAGCGTTAGAGGACTAGCGGGAACCTACAATGAGCAGTTCTTC
TRBJ1-2	NA	TRBD1	TRBV18	CASSDREEGYTF	TGTGCCAGCTCAGACAGGGAGGAAGGCTACACCTTC
TRBJ1-2	few	TRBD1	TRBV4-2	CASSQEDRDRDGYTF	TGTGCCAGCAGCCAAGAAGATCGAGACAGGGACGGCTACACCTTC
TRBJ2-7	NA	NA	TRBV19	CASSLGTTYYEQYF	TGTGCCAGTAGTCTCGGGACAACTTACTACGAGCAGTACTTC
TRBJ1-5	NA	TRBD1	TRBV5-8	CATSYRGNQPQHF	TGTGCCACCTCCTACAGGGGAAATCAGCCCCAGCATTTT
TRBJ2-3	NA	NA	TRBV9	CASSVATGVRAVDTQYF	TGTGCCAGCAGCGTAGCTACGGGGGTTCGGGCGGTAGATACGCAGTATTTT
TRBJ2-1	NA	TRBD1	TRBV5-1	CASQGQGANEQFF	TGCGCCAGCCAGGGACAGGGGGCCAATGAGCAGTTCTTC
TRBJ1-2	once	NA	TRBV9	CASSVVPPQGTNGYTF	TGTGCCAGCAGCGTAGTTCCCCCGCAGGGCACTAATGGCTACACCTTC
TRBJ2-1	NA	NA	TRBV5-4	CASSPTSSSYNEQFF	TGTGCCAGCAGCCCGACTTCGAGCTCCTACAATGAGCAGTTCTTC
TRBJ1-4	NA	NA	TRBV5-1	CASSVTGNEKLFF	TGCGCCAGCAGCGTTACAGGGAATGAAAAACTGTTTTTT
TRBJ2-1	NA	TRBD1	TRBV6-5	CASTPGQSVNEQFF	TGTGCCAGCACCCCGGGACAGTCAGTTAATGAGCAGTTCTTC
TRBJ2-5	NA	TRBD2	TRBV3-1/TRBV3-2	CASSQTSGREETQYF	TGTGCCAGCAGCCAGACGAGCGGGAGGGAAGAGACCCAGTACTTC
TRBJ2-6	NA	NA	TRBV18	CASSPPGGLATGANVLTF	TGTGCCAGCTCACCCCCCGGTGGGCTAGCAACTGGGGCCAACGTCCTGACTTTC
TRBJ1-6	NA	NA	TRBV15	CATSRDLPSNSPLHF	TGTGCCACCAGCAGAGATCTCCCCTCCAATTCACCCCTCCACTTT
TRBJ1-5	NA	NA	TRBV6-5	CASRDRARGAQPQHF	TGTGCCAGCAGGGACCGGGCCAGGGGAGCTCAGCCCCAGCATTTT
TRBJ1-4	NA	NA	TRBV7-3	CASSLFGGTNEKLFF	TGTGCCAGCAGCTTATTCGGGGGGACTAATGAAAAACTGTTTTTT
TRBJ1-5	NA	TRBD1	TRBV10-3	CAIDRDGNQPQHF	TGTGCCATCGACAGGGACGGCAATCAGCCCCAGCATTTT
TRBJ2-5	NA	TRBD2	TRBV7-2	CASSGLAGGGQETQYF	TGTGCCAGCAGTGGACTAGCGGGAGGGGGGCAAGAGACCCAGTACTTC
TRBJ2-1	NA	TRBD2	TRBV9	CASSVGLAHNEQFF	TGTGCCAGCAGCGTAGGACTAGCTCACAATGAGCAGTTCTTC
TRBJ2-3	once	TRBD1	TRBV6-1	CASSETLTGGGWPLSQYF	TGTGCCAGCAGTGAGACGCTAACAGGGGGCGGATGGCCCCTATCGCAGTATTTT
TRBJ2-1	NA	TRBD1	TRBV27	CASSRFYGQGAYNEQFF	TGTGCCAGCAGCCGTTTCTACGGACAGGGGGCTTACAATGAGCAGTTCTTC
TRBJ2-3	NA	NA	TRBV4-2	CASSQEFSGGDTQYF	TGTGCCAGCAGCCAAGAATTTTCAGGGGGGGATACGCAGTATTTT
TRBJ1-1	NA	NA	TRBV5-1	CASSSGGSMSGTEAFF	TGCGCCAGCAGCTCGGGGGGGTCCATGAGCGGCACTGAAGCTTTCTTT